This T cell receptor beta chain was identified in a study of shared clonotypes between healthy human individuals. Turning to the study itself: Each donor's CD4 naive and CD4 memory cells filled three plates apiece, CD8 naive two, and CD8 memory one.

Trimming removed 0 bases from V and 0 bases from J, with 12 bases in between. Germline V gives CDR1 LGHNA, CDR2 YNFKEQ. The CDR3 has 18 residues. Replicate PCRs run on sorted subsets employed around 200 ng DNA, about 27,000 T cell genomes. Some clones are missing from TCRdb's copy, which holds only in-frame ones; the method was immunoSEQ multiplex PCR. Among over 2 million clones listed, just under 95% were seen once. CD8 cells regarded as naive lacked CD45RO, were positively chosen for CCR7, and omitted terminally differentiated effector memory CD45RA+ cells. Study-wide points: Roughly 5% of naive CD4 clonotypes were shared across four donors. The researchers took only blood, and tissue repertoires probably look different.

Comment on this clone: Its antigen remains unidentified.

The sequencing sample was made of naive CD8+ T cells sorted from blood. The sequence was obtained from a man between 18 and 35 years old in good health. The J gene is TRBJ1-6, the V gene TRBV4-2; unclear D gene. The CDR3 here is CASSQEAIPISYNSPLHF. CDR3 bases: TGTGCCAGCAGCCAAGAAGCCATTCCAATCTCCTATAATTCACCCCTCCACTTT.